The present entry profiles one TCR beta chain with its context. The CDR3 sequence is 12 residues long. Trimming pared 3 bases from V and 6 bases from J, leaving 9 bases between. CDR1 SGHTS and CDR2 YDEGEE come from the germline V gene. This record belongs to a study of control samples from healthy donors and cancer patients. TCRdb keeps only in-frame clones here, not all; method: immunoSEQ multiplex PCR. The sample records around 80,000 clones, under 90% being singletons. This clonotype was sampled from a man aged 45-65 years in good health. The sequenced sample was blood. The J gene is TRBJ1-1, the V gene TRBV5-8, with D tentatively TRBD1 (5 bases). The CDR3 region has the DNA TGTGCCAGCAGCTCTCTGGGGCCTGAAGCTTTCTTT. Translating it yields CASSSLGPEAFF.